Below, 16 T cell receptor beta chains from the same sample are listed, as sequenced in a study of blood T cell repertoires in COVID-19. Measured with immunoSEQ multiplex PCR; TCRdb has only the in-frame clones, and not every one. This table has over 150,000 clones, around 83% appearing once. Material: peripheral blood. The receptors come from a human donor in a cohort sampled during active COVID-19.

This chain connects TRBV3-1 (or the pseudogene TRBV3-2) to TRBJ2-3; the D gene is possibly TRBD2 (5 bases). The CDR3 is made up of 15 amino acids. V dropped 0 bases and J dropped 1 base, with 8 bases sitting between them. Germline V CDR1 and CDR2: LGHDT, YNNKEL (reference sequence). The CDR3 spells CASSQDEGRTDTQYF. The CDR3 region has the DNA TGTGCCAGCAGCCAAGATGAGGGTCGCACAGATACGCAGTATTTT.

The chain uses TRBV6-5 and TRBJ2-7; 11 bases line up with TRBD1. The CDR3 has 15 residues. The junction had 8 bases not matched to a gene; V was cut back by 6 bases and J by 4 bases. CDR1 MNHEY and CDR2 SVGAGI come from the germline V gene. CDR3 DNA: TGTGCCAGCAGCGGGCCGGACAGGGGGCGGTACGAGCAGTACTTC. Its protein is CASSGPDRGRYEQYF.

The genes are TRBV2 and TRBJ2-3; maybe TRBD2 (5 bases). The CDR3 totals 14 residues. The germline V gene encodes CDR1 SNHLY and CDR2 FYNNEI. Trimming shortened V by 7 bases and J by 2 bases, and 13 bases separated the two germline ends. CDR3 protein: CASNPAANTDTQYF. CDR3 DNA: TGTGCCAGCAATCCAGCGGCTAACACAGATACGCAGTATTTT. The full variable domain, with the rest looked up from reference TRBV2 and TRBJ2-3, is EPEVTQTPSHQVTQMGQEVILRCVPISNHLYFYWYRQILGQKVEFLVSFYNNEISEKSEIFDDQFSVERPDGSNFTLKIRSTKLEDSAMYFCASNPAANTDTQYFGPGTRLTVL.

V gene TRBV12-3 or TRBV12-4 combines with J gene TRBJ2-7, with 9 bases identical to TRBD1. The V and J ends lost 6 bases and 7 bases, in that order; junction bases with no gene match: 7. The CDR3 totals 13 residues. The CDR3 nucleotides are TGTGCCAGCAGAATTACAGGGGGCGGTGAGCAGTACTTC. Translating it yields CASRITGGGEQYF.

The V and J genes are TRBV3-1 (or the pseudogene TRBV3-2) and TRBJ2-1, with D perhaps TRBD2 (6 bases). V lost 0 bases, J lost 2 bases, and 11 bases lay in between. The V gene's germline CDR1 is LGHDT and CDR2 YNNKEL (reference sequence). This CDR3 contains 16 residues. The CDR3 sequence: CASSQEGGVTYNEQFF. In DNA, the CDR3 is TGTGCCAGCAGCCAAGAGGGCGGGGTTACCTACAATGAGCAGTTCTTC.

In this sample, this clone turned up a few times. The chain employs TRBV7-8 and TRBJ2-7, with 9 positions matching TRBD1. V shed 1 base and J 7 bases; nucleotides not matched to a gene: 11. This CDR3 has 16 amino acids. Per the germline V gene, CDR1 is SGHVS and CDR2 is FQNEAQ. CDR3 loop: CASSLEGDRARREQYF. The CDR3 DNA sequence: TGTGCCAGCAGCTTAGAAGGGGACAGGGCACGACGGGAGCAGTACTTC. The full variable domain, its missing parts supplied by reference TRBV7-8 and TRBJ2-7, is GAGVSQSPRYKVAKRGQDVALRCDPISGHVSLFWYQQALGQGPEFLTYFQNEAQLDKSGLPSDRFFAERPEGSVSTLKIQRTQQEDSAVYLCASSLEGDRARREQYFGPGTRLTVT.

The CDR3 spells CASSVGFSGSHSTDTQYF. For the CDR3, the DNA is TGTGCCAGCAGCGTAGGATTTAGCGGGAGCCATAGCACAGATACGCAGTATTTT. The chain couples TRBV9 to TRBJ2-3; 9 positions agree with TRBD2. Germline CDR1 SGDLS, CDR2 YYNGEE. CDR3 length equals 18 residues. V shed 0 bases and J 0 bases; nucleotides not matched to a gene: 8.

In nucleotides, the CDR3 is TGTGCCTGGAGTGTACAGGGGGGTAGCACTGAAGCTTTCTTT. Its translation: CAWSVQGGSTEAFF. V usage is TRBV30 and J usage is TRBJ1-1; the match to TRBD1 covers 8 bases. This CDR3 spans 14 amino acids. V was clipped by 0 bases and J by 4 bases; unmatched bases: 4. CDR1 and CDR2 (germline): GTSNPN, SVGIG (reference sequence). Supplemented by reference TRBV30 and TRBJ1-1, the full variable domain reads SQTIHQWPATLVQPVGSPLSLECTVEGTSNPNLYWYRQAAGRGLQLLFYSVGIGQISSEVPQNLSASRPQDRQFILSSKKLLLSDSGFYLCAWSVQGGSTEAFFGQGTRLTVV.

Turning to this clone: Other DNA sequences in the sample encode the same CDR3. The chain carries TRBV15 and TRBJ2-5; D unclear. Germline CDR1 is LNHNV and CDR2 is YYDKDF (reference sequence). The CDR3 is made up of 12 amino acids. The V and J ends lost 0 bases and 5 bases respectively, with 4 bases between them. The DNA for the CDR3 is TGTGCCACCAGCAGAGACCGGGAGACCCAGTACTTC. Translated, it gives CATSRDRETQYF. The whole variable domain, filled in from reference TRBV15 and TRBJ2-5, reads DAMVIQNPRYQVTQFGKPVTLSCSQTLNHNVMYWYQQKSSQAPKLLFHYYDKDFNNEADTPDNFQSRRPNTSFCFLDIRSPGLGDTAMYLCATSRDRETQYFGPGTRLLVL.

This clone was picked up a small number of times. The CDR3, as DNA: TGTGCCAGTAGTATAGATCGGCGGGCTAACTATGGCTACACCTTC. Translation: CASSIDRRANYGYTF. The chain employs TRBV19 and TRBJ1-2; D gene uncertain. This CDR3 region has 15 residues. Per the germline V gene, CDR1 is LNHDA and CDR2 is SQIVND (reference sequence). V lost 0 bases and J 0 bases, leaving 8 bases between the germline ends.

The rearrangement joins TRBV12-3 or TRBV12-4 to TRBJ2-7; 7 bases line up with TRBD2. Trimming cost V 8 bases and J 6 bases; bases outside gene matches: 10. This CDR3 region has 13 residues. The CDR3, as DNA: TGTGCCAGCGGAGGACTAGTCCTGGGCGAGCAGTACTTC. Translating it yields CASGGLVLGEQYF.

V usage is TRBV30 and J usage is TRBJ1-1, with D hard to call. The length of the CDR3 is 13 residues. Germline values: CDR1 GTSNPN, CDR2 SVGIG (reference sequence). Trimming removed 3 bases from V and 0 bases from J, with 8 bases in between. The CDR3 reads CAWRIAMNTEAFF. In nucleotides, the CDR3 is TGTGCCTGGAGAATAGCCATGAACACTGAAGCTTTCTTT.

V and J are TRBV15 and TRBJ2-7; 13 positions match TRBD2. The CDR3 runs 16 residues. The germline V gene encodes CDR1 LNHNV and CDR2 YYDKDF (reference sequence). With 2 bases clipped from V and 4 bases from J, the junction kept 5 bases outside the gene matches. The CDR3 DNA is TGTGCCACCAGCAGATCCGGACTAGCGGGAGCTTACGAGCAGTACTTC. Amino acid sequence: CATSRSGLAGAYEQYF.

J is TRBJ2-5 and V is TRBV21-1; TRBD1, the D gene given by the table, was not confirmed from the DNA. TRBV21-1 is flagged as a pseudogene. The CDR3 has 14 amino acids. CDR3 residues: CASSKDRVSETQYF. In DNA form, the CDR3 reads TGTGCCAGCAGCAAAGACAGGGTCTCAGAGACCCAGTACTTC.

This clone has a count of ten or more. The rearrangement uses TRBV28 and TRBJ1-1; 7 bases map to TRBD1. This CDR3 is 13 amino acids long. J was trimmed by 3 bases and V by 8 bases; bases with no gene match: 6. CDR1 and CDR2 (germline): MDHEN, SYDVKM. The CDR3 nucleotides are TGTGCCAGCCACAGGGGTTTCGACACTGAAGCTTTCTTT. Translated: CASHRGFDTEAFF.

Regarding this clone: This specimen includes other DNA sequences encoding the same CDR3. V usage is TRBV7-9 and J usage is TRBJ2-1; 8 bases agree with TRBD2. The CDR3 runs to 17 residues. V lost 5 bases to trimming and J lost 2 bases; unmatched junction nucleotides: 11. Germline V CDR1 and CDR2: SEHNR, FQNEAQ (reference sequence). DNA for the CDR3: TGTGCCAGCAGCCCCCGCAGCGGGAGAAGCCCCTACAATGAGCAGTTCTTC. Protein product: CASSPRSGRSPYNEQFF.